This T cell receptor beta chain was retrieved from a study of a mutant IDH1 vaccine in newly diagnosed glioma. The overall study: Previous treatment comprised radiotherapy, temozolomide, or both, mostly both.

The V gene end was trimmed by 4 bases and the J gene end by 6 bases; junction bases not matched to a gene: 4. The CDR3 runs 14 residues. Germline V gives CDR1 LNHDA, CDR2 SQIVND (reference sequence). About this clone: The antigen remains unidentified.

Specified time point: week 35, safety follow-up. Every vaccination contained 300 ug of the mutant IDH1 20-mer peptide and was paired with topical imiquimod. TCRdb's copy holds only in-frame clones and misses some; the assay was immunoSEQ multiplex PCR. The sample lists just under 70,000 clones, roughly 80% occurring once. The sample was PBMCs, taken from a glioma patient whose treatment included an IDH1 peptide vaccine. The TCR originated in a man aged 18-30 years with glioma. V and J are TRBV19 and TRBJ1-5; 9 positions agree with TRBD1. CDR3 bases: TGTGCCAGTAGTACGGACAGGGGAGGTCAGCCCCAGCATTTT. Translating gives CASSTDRGGQPQHF.